The 26 T cell receptor beta chains below were found in one sample sequenced in a study of PD-L1 blockade in urothelial cancer. Described time point: pretreatment peripheral blood. Assay used: immunoSEQ multiplex PCR; TCRdb lists only in-frame clones, some missing. This table holds 70,000 to 75,000 clones, approximately 87% found once. Sample: PBMCs, taken around atezolizumab (anti-PD-L1) treatment. The source of these receptors is a man aged 65 to 79 with urothelial cancer.

The chain links TRBV6-1 to TRBJ1-4; TRBD1 might be the D (6 bases). This CDR3 has 14 amino acids. V shed 6 bases and J shed 4 bases, with 12 bases lying between them. Germline CDR1 reads MNHNS; CDR2 reads SASEGT. CDR3 DNA: TGTGCCAGCAGATTGGACAGCCTTAATGAAAAACTGTTTTTT. It encodes CASRLDSLNEKLFF.

V and J are TRBV5-4 and TRBJ2-5; 12 bases match TRBD2. Unmatched junction bases numbered 6, after V lost 2 bases and J lost 1 base. Germline CDR1 reads SGHNT; CDR2 reads YYREEE (reference sequence). The CDR3 runs to 17 residues. DNA of the CDR3: TGTGCCAGCAGCTTAACTAGCGGGAGGACCGGCCAAGAGACCCAGTACTTC. This gives the protein CASSLTSGRTGQETQYF.

The table lists this clone with a few counts. Within the sample, other DNA sequences also encode this same CDR3. The CDR3 sequence: CATVAGGTGELFF. The CDR3 DNA sequence: TGTGCCACCGTAGCGGGAGGGACCGGGGAGCTGTTTTTT. The rearrangement links TRBV5-6 to TRBJ2-2, with 11 bases that match TRBD2. The CDR3 is made up of 13 amino acids. The germline gives CDR1 SGHDT, CDR2 YYEEEE. The ends lost 9 bases at V and 5 bases at J; junction bases unmatched: 3.

The gene calls are TRBV7-8 and TRBJ2-4; TRBD1 matches 9 bases. The trim removed 3 bases at V and 12 bases at J, leaving 12 bases unmatched. Germline CDR1 SGHVS, CDR2 FQNEAQ. The CDR3 consists of 15 residues. This CDR3 reads CASSLLRTGGSGQYF. In DNA form, the CDR3 reads TGTGCCAGCAGCTTGTTGAGAACAGGGGGCAGTGGTCAGTACTTC.

V and J are TRBV11-2 and TRBJ2-7; 10 bases map to TRBD2. V was pared by 3 bases and J by 7 bases, with 9 bases of the junction left unmatched. From germline, CDR1 is SGHAT and CDR2 FQNNGV. The CDR3 extends over 15 amino acids. The chain's CDR3 is CASSFPASGGLEQYF. CDR3 nucleotides: TGTGCCAGCAGCTTCCCGGCTAGCGGGGGTTTGGAGCAGTACTTC.

The chain recombines TRBV28 with TRBJ2-3; 15 bases align to TRBD2. The CDR3 length is 19 residues. Germline V gene lookup returns CDR1 MDHEN and CDR2 SYDVKM. The ends lost 4 bases at V and 2 bases at J; junction bases unmatched: 10. This chain's CDR3 is CASSSNPGLAGGPTDTQYF. The CDR3 coding sequence is TGTGCCAGCAGTTCAAACCCAGGACTAGCGGGAGGGCCCACAGATACGCAGTATTTT.

This clone was counted a single time. The chain has TRBV5-1 and TRBJ2-7; tentatively, D is TRBD2 (5 bases). The V end was cut by 6 bases, the J end by 1 base, with 14 bases between. CDR3 length: 14 amino acids. From germline, CDR1 is SGHRS and CDR2 YFSETQ. In nucleotides, the CDR3 is TGCGCCAGCAATCTGGGAGATAAATCCTACGAGCAGTACTTC. Its protein is CASNLGDKSYEQYF.

The V and J genes are TRBV7-9 and TRBJ1-1; TRBD1 agrees at 10 bases. The CDR3 has 16 residues. Germline CDR1 is SEHNR and CDR2 is FQNEAQ (reference sequence). V lost 4 bases and J lost 5; bases outside the gene matches: 10. The CDR3 sequence is CASSSDRGPQDTEAFF. The CDR3 DNA is TGTGCCAGCAGCTCCGACAGGGGGCCTCAGGATACTGAAGCTTTCTTT.

This rearrangement joins TRBV9 to TRBJ1-3; no firm D call. Trimming removed 0 bases from V and 0 bases from J, with 7 bases in between. This CDR3 has 15 amino acids. In germline, CDR1 is SGDLS, CDR2 YYNGEE. CDR3 region: CASSVGPFSGNTIYF. The CDR3 nucleotides are TGTGCCAGCAGCGTAGGTCCGTTCTCTGGAAACACCATATATTTT.

This chain connects TRBV10-3 to TRBJ1-2; D is undetermined. CDR1 is ENHRY, CDR2 SYGVKD, per germline. CDR3 length: 15 amino acids. V was trimmed by 4 bases and J by 4 bases, leaving 16 bases between them. This chain's CDR3 is CAISGAGIDGYGYTF. The CDR3 nucleotides read TGTGCCATCAGTGGGGCGGGTATTGACGGCTATGGCTACACCTTC.

The J gene is TRBJ1-1, the V gene TRBV6-5, with D possibly matching TRBD1 (5 bases). The CDR3 is made up of 13 amino acids. Germline CDR1 and CDR2: MNHEY and SVGAGI. V dropped 4 bases and J dropped 1 base, with 7 bases sitting between them. The CDR3, as DNA: TGTGCCAGCAGTTTTCAGGGGAACACTGAAGCTTTCTTT. This encodes CASSFQGNTEAFF.

This clone was seen more than once but under ten times. The chain is built from TRBV5-1 and TRBJ2-1, with D hard to call. The CDR3 spans 12 residues. With 0 bases removed from V and 8 bases from J, the gap between germline ends came to 6 bases. Germline V gene data show CDR1 as SGHRS and CDR2 as YFSETQ. CDR3: CASSLVSYEQFF. The CDR3 DNA sequence: TGCGCCAGCAGCTTGGTGAGTTATGAGCAGTTCTTC. The whole variable domain, filled in from reference TRBV5-1 and TRBJ2-1, reads KAGVTQTPRYLIKTRGQQVTLSCSPISGHRSVSWYQQTPGQGLQFLFEYFSETQRNKGNFPGRFSGRQFSNSRSEMNVSTLELGDSALYLCASSLVSYEQFFGPGTRLTVL.

The chain carries TRBV6-1 and TRBJ1-2, with a tentative D call TRBD1 (5 bases). Trimming removed 9 bases from V and 4 bases from J, with 12 bases in between. Per the germline V gene, CDR1 is MNHNS and CDR2 is SASEGT. The CDR3 is 12 amino acids. The CDR3 DNA reads TGTGCCAGGGGGGGTTTAGGCTATGGCTACACCTTC. It codes for CARGGLGYGYTF.

The chain's CDR3 is CASNGGSAYEQYF. In nucleotides, the CDR3 is TGTGCCAGCAACGGTGGGAGCGCCTACGAGCAGTACTTC. The rearrangement uses TRBV28 and TRBJ2-7; D perhaps matches TRBD2 (5 bases). CDR1 and CDR2 from the germline V gene are MDHEN and SYDVKM. This CDR3 has 13 amino acids. Trimming shortened V by 7 bases and J by 2 bases, and 12 bases separated the two germline ends.

This clone has just one count. The V call is TRBV5-1, the J call TRBJ2-3; TRBD2 is a possible D gene (5 bases). Germline V gene lookup returns CDR1 SGHRS and CDR2 YFSETQ. The CDR3 loop spans 16 amino acids. V lost 4 bases, J lost 0 bases, and 15 bases lay in between. The CDR3 loop is CASSRETRRSTDTQYF. Here the CDR3 DNA reads TGCGCCAGCAGCCGGGAAACGAGGAGGAGCACAGATACGCAGTATTTT.

The chain carries TRBV14 and TRBJ2-5; 8 positions agree with TRBD1. Germline trimming cut 4 bases from V and 7 bases from J; bases unmatched to any gene: 17. Germline V CDR1 and CDR2: SGHDN, FVKESK. The CDR3 has 17 amino acids. CDR3 loop: CASSPIDQGARPGTQYF. The CDR3 DNA reads as TGTGCCAGCAGCCCTATCGACCAGGGGGCGCGACCGGGGACCCAGTACTTC.

The CDR3 bases are TGCGCCAGCAGCCAAGATGGCGCCGCGCTAGCGGTGATCAATGAGCAGTTCTTC. Protein product: CASSQDGAALAVINEQFF. The V and J genes are TRBV4-1 and TRBJ2-1, with 7 bases identical to TRBD2. The CDR3 totals 18 residues. CDR1 and CDR2 (germline): MGHRA, YSYEKL. The trim removed 0 bases at V and 6 bases at J, leaving 14 bases unmatched.

The rearrangement joins TRBV28 to TRBJ1-5; D unresolved. Germline CDR1 MDHEN, CDR2 SYDVKM. The CDR3 loop spans 13 amino acids. Deletions cut 6 bases from V and 1 base from J, with 7 bases between. In nucleotides, the CDR3 is TGTGCCAGCAGGCGGGAGAGCAATCAGCCCCAGCATTTT. Its protein is CASRRESNQPQHF.

The chain combines TRBV7-2 with TRBJ2-7; 7 bases match TRBD2. Per the germline V gene, CDR1 is SGHTA and CDR2 is FQGNSA. The CDR3 sequence is 16 residues long. J was trimmed by 0 bases and V by 1 base; bases with no gene match: 6. The CDR3 reads CASSLVEAGTSYEQYF. CDR3 in DNA: TGTGCCAGCAGCTTAGTTGAAGCGGGAACCTCCTACGAGCAGTACTTC.

V and J are TRBV12-5 and TRBJ1-5; 8 bases map to TRBD1. V lost 6 bases to trimming and J lost 2 bases; unmatched junction nucleotides: 12. The CDR3 is made up of 17 amino acids. The V gene's germline CDR1 is LGHNT and CDR2 FRNRAP. The DNA for the CDR3 is TGTGCTAGTGGCCGCGGACAGGGAATACGTGGCAATCAGCCCCAGCATTTT. It specifies CASGRGQGIRGNQPQHF.

The chain recombines TRBV13 with TRBJ1-4; possible D gene TRBD1, 6 bases. There are 17 residues in the CDR3. The germline V gene encodes CDR1 PRHDT and CDR2 FYEKMQ (reference sequence). V was trimmed by 5 bases and J by 5 bases, leaving 21 bases between them. The CDR3 DNA reads as TGTGCCAGCAGCCTTTTCTCCCAGGGGATTGAAAATGAAAAACTGTTTTTT. It is translated as CASSLFSQGIENEKLFF.

The chain couples TRBV27 to TRBJ1-5, with 12 nucleotides matching TRBD1. Germline CDR1 is MNHEY and CDR2 is SMNVEV (reference sequence). After removal of 6 bases from V and 6 bases from J, the junction contained 3 bases not matched to a gene. This CDR3 has 14 residues. The CDR3 here is CASRGQGAFQPQHF. The CDR3 coding sequence is TGTGCCAGCAGGGGACAGGGGGCCTTTCAGCCCCAGCATTTT.

The rearrangement joins TRBV28 to TRBJ2-1, with 8 bases lining up with TRBD1. CDR3 length equals 15 residues. Trimming removed 2 bases from V and 3 bases from J; junction bases left unmatched: 3. From germline, CDR1 is MDHEN and CDR2 SYDVKM. DNA of the CDR3: TGTGCCAGCAGTTTAGTACAGGGGGGCTACAATGAGCAGTTCTTC. Residues: CASSLVQGGYNEQFF.

The chain joins TRBV20-1 to TRBJ1-1; D gene unclear. V was clipped by 7 bases and J by 5 bases, with 11 bases between them. The germline gives CDR1 DFQATT, CDR2 SNEGSKA (reference sequence). The CDR3 is 11 residues long. The CDR3 reads CSGSGKTEAFF. CDR3 bases: TGCAGTGGCTCGGGGAAGACTGAAGCTTTCTTT.

The chain uses TRBV29-1 and TRBJ2-3; D possibly corresponds to TRBD2 (5 bases). CDR1 is SQVTM and CDR2 is ANQGSEA in the germline V gene. The CDR3 totals 12 residues. The germline V and J ends were trimmed by 4 bases and 8 bases, with 13 bases remaining between them. CDR3: CSVVITSGTQYF. The CDR3 DNA is TGCAGCGTTGTTATCACAAGCGGTACGCAGTATTTT.

This sequence joins TRBV7-9 and TRBJ2-7; TRBD1 aligns across 11 bases. J gave up 5 bases and V 5 bases, and 5 bases lay outside the gene matches. Germline-derived CDR1 and CDR2 are SEHNR and FQNEAQ (reference sequence). CDR3 length: 14 residues. Here the CDR3 DNA reads TGTGCCAGCAGCCTGGACAGGGGGCTTGACGAGCAGTACTTC. Its translation is CASSLDRGLDEQYF. Full variable domain (remainder filled in from reference TRBV7-9 and TRBJ2-7): DTGVSQNPRHKITKRGQNVTFRCDPISEHNRLYWYRQTLGQGPEFLTYFQNEAQLEKSRLLSDRFSAERPKGSFSTLEIQRTEQGDSAMYLCASSLDRGLDEQYFGPGTRLTVT.